This T cell receptor beta chain was identified during a study of cytomegalovirus exposure and HLA in healthy donors (dated by TCRdb to 2016 to 2017). Study-level background: An earlier analysis of more than 550 of the donors reported 276 Gb of sequence data and around 100 million unique TCR beta sequences obtained from 150 million to 200 million T cells. An early release covering 550 to 650 HLA-typed donors comprised about 300 gigabases of sequencing data and approximately 80 million unique TCR sequences. Of the roughly 400 genotyped donors, over 70% fell in the genetic ancestry cluster associated with self-reported Caucasian donors. The study was designed to test whether signatures of past pathogen exposure could be identified by cataloging public T cell receptors. The study profiled the T cell repertoires of fewer than 850 subjects by immunosequencing and related them to cytomegalovirus serostatus. In addition to the first cohort of about 650 subjects, a separate validation cohort of 120 different subjects was used. To predict cytomegalovirus infection status, the study brought together high-throughput TCR immunosequencing, statistical association of individual TCRs with disease status, and machine learning. A later analysis re-analyzed previously published TCR beta repertoires from 550 to 700 donors and added high-resolution HLA genotyping to study TCR occurrence patterns. The later analysis used no new phenotypic data to find candidate immune exposures, relying instead on TCR beta sequences and their occurrence across donors. To decide whether each TCR beta V gene segment behaved as functional or pseudogenic, an earlier analysis of some 570 of the donors relied on high-throughput TCR beta sequencing. Donor age, sex, ethnicity and CMV serostatus were compiled alongside the repertoire data. In a later genetic analysis, genome-wide SNP genotypes for about 55% of the roughly 700 donors were used, and that subset was treated as a discovery cohort. Every repertoire in the discovery cohort had been generated on one and the same sequencing platform. HLA typing covered class I and class II loci at four-digit resolution. The number of donors typed differed by locus, with about 629-630 for A, B, C, DRB1 and DQB1, more than 500 for DQA1, 606 for DPA1, and 450 to 480 for DPB1. Five DR-DQ haplotypes were treated as single units for association and clustering because of strong linkage in the cohort. Among approximately 370 genotyped donors of the cohort, an average of approximately 240,000 unique TCR beta nucleotide sequences was sequenced per donor, of which about 20% were non-productive. Study-wide conclusions, independent of this receptor: Linkage disequilibrium might explain the correlated functional status among segregating V segments, but an unknown experimental factor could not be ruled out. A later analysis found that HLA-associated TCR beta chains were more clonally expanded and had lower generation probabilities than equally common non-associated chains. When HLA alleles, especially DR and DQ, strongly co-occurred, attributing TCR associations to individual alleles was difficult. The study listed 150 to 200 TCR beta chains as associated with cytomegalovirus. While some public TCRs were present in many individuals, most TCR sequences turned up only very rarely across donors. The authors suggested that the approach could potentially be extended to other disease states and immunological phenotypes. Three of the identified cytomegalovirus-associated TCR beta chains were confirmed in vitro to be specific for cytomegalovirus antigens. Only TCR beta chains were sequenced in this cohort, and the absence of alpha or paired-chain data limited detectable features. A further reported finding was that TCR beta sequences accurately predicted the HLA-A and HLA-B alleles for most subjects in the first cohort. Because the 87-base-pair reads could not distinguish some IMGT-functional V segments, including TRBV6-2 and TRBV6-3, those segments were excluded. In a later analysis, most CMV-associated TCR beta chains were found to appear HLA-restricted, with HLA associations seemingly driven largely by CMV exposure. According to a later genetic analysis, donors in an Asian-associated ancestry cluster had fewer N-insertions in productive TCRs than the approximately 630-donor mean. A later analysis reported that several top co-occurrence clusters appeared linked to parvovirus B19, influenza, CMV and Epstein-Barr virus. A cluster of highly shared sequence variants was judged likely to represent a technical artifact of the sequencing pipeline. In both the original and validation cohorts, the classifier was reported to diagnose cytomegalovirus status with high specificity and sensitivity. Because HLA typing was unavailable for some donors at each locus, only the typed subset was used in association tests. Immune exposure information for the cohort was limited to CMV serostatus. In a later analysis, TCR association rates were found to vary across HLA loci, with the most associated TCRs seen for DRB1 alleles and the fewest for HLA-C alleles. In an earlier analysis of roughly 500 of the donors, most TCR beta V segments appeared in productive rearrangements about 90% or about 30% of the time, broadly matching IMGT annotations. Specific HLA alleles were associated with roughly 17,000 TCR beta sequences at a false discovery rate of 0.05 in a later analysis. V-gene and J-gene trimming of TCR beta chains was associated with a missense DCLRE1C variant in a later genetic analysis, and the association was replicated in an independent cohort. Sequencing depth was assumed to be roughly uniform across donors in the presence/absence analyses, though that assumption may not hold. Because counts were too low, about 15 rarely observed V segments, including chromosome 9 orphons, were left out of the earlier analysis of 587 of the donors.

The cohort comprised fewer than 750 healthy bone marrow donors. At the time of sampling, all cohort members were nominally healthy, though unrecorded immune exposures were likely present. The donor was CMV seronegative and belonged to the group of 350 or so seronegative cohort members. A peripheral blood sample was collected from each donor, and TCR beta sequencing was performed on peripheral blood mononuclear cells. Genomic DNA extraction from the blood cell samples was performed with the Qiagen DNeasy Blood Extraction Kit. The CDR1 and CDR2 encoded by the germline V gene are SGHRS and YFSETQ. The CDR3 spans 15 residues, from the cysteine through the phenylalanine. Of the read, only the CDR3 DNA is kept; its 45 bases are in frame from base 1. V and J are trimmed by 4 bases and 7 bases, and the gene matches miss 10 bases of the junction. Libraries were built with the immunoSEQ multiplex PCR assay. For the multiplex PCR, a mixture combining 60 forward primers for TCR Vbeta segments and 13 reverse primers for TCR Jbeta segments was used. Amplification of the CDR3 region of rearranged TCR beta genes was performed with a multiplex PCR assay on genomic DNA. The amplified TCR beta libraries were sequenced on the Illumina HiSeq System as 87-base-pair reads. Processing in the source paper ran as follows. A later analysis counted about 80 million unique TCR beta chains across the 690 or so repertoires, and some 12 million of these chains were shared by at least two donors. Raw reads were error-corrected and collapsed into unique sequences by a nearest-neighbor algorithm in which closely related sequences were merged to remove PCR and sequencing errors. To assign V, D and J gene segments, CDR3 sequences were aligned to IMGT reference sequences. For a sequence to be retained, a match of at least six nucleotides was required to both a V gene segment and a J gene segment. Rearrangements were classified as productive when the CDR3 lacked stop codons and remained in frame with V and J, and all other rearrangements were classified as non-productive. Following IMGT convention, CDR3 was defined as the stretch from the second conserved V-encoded cysteine up to the conserved J-encoded phenylalanine. In an earlier analysis of just under 600 of the donors, sequences lacking an unambiguous match to a single V gene segment were excluded. An earlier analysis of several hundred of the donors called V segments functional above 56.7% productive rearrangements and segregating when the between-donor standard deviation exceeded 5%. A statistical classification framework was built for diagnosing cytomegalovirus status from the catalog of TCR beta chain sequences. In a later analysis, V and J genes were assigned by comparing TCR nucleotide sequences against IMGT/GENE-DB human TR gene sequences. Using the TCRdist pipeline, a later analysis assigned CDR3 sequences along with most-parsimonious VDJ recombination scenarios. In a later analysis, each TCR beta chain was defined by its CDR3 amino acid sequence together with its V-gene family, and reads without a unique V-gene family were excluded. A later analysis removed 600 or so highly shared, low-generation-probability nucleotide sequences to deal with suspected cross-contamination and a sequencing artifact. For each public chain, a later analysis derived a clonal expansion index from normalized ranks of inferred template counts within each repertoire. In a later analysis, generation probabilities were computed with a VDJ recombination model fitted to out-of-frame rearrangements, and the resulting probabilities were checked against IGoR. In a later analysis, hypergeometric tests were used to score TCR-TCR, TCR-HLA and TCR-CMV co-occurrence, with a repertoire-size bias correction applied to TCR pairs. In a later analysis, false discovery rates were estimated by permuting HLA or CMV assignments 20 times. In a later analysis, co-occurring TCRs were grouped using DBSCAN, with TCRdist sequence similarity added in when clustering inside HLA-allele-positive subsets. Co-occurrence clustering excluded repertoires with fewer than 30,000 or more than 120,000 public chains, plus five with anomalous nucleotide sharing. Entries here come from immuneACCESS through TCRdb and include only in-frame sequences with V and J called. Some clones fail to appear in such tables; in the studies checked, an unresolved V gene covers under half of the shortfall, and the cause of the remainder is unknown. D and trimming come from the DNA, and the V and J calls and clone size come from that table. The sample table shows about 110,000 clones, and approximately 80% are seen once. The ten largest clones take up roughly 0.9% of the sample.

About this clone: The antigen it binds to is not known. Per-nucleotide qualities are absent, and no much larger clonotype sits a single base away.

The TCR was taken from a woman between 25 and 40 years old in good health and CMV-seronegative. Source material: PBMCs. Recombination joined TRBV5-1 with TRBJ2-1; 8 of the junction bases match TRBD2. The CDR3 reads as follows: CASSPRLAGDNEQFF. In nucleotides, the sequence is TGCGCCAGCAGCCCCCGTCTAGCGGGTGATAATGAGCAGTTCTTC. With the rest looked up from the reference TRBV5-1 and TRBJ2-1 genes rather than sequenced, the full variable domain is KAGVTQTPRYLIKTRGQQVTLSCSPISGHRSVSWYQQTPGQGLQFLFEYFSETQRNKGNFPGRFSGRQFSNSRSEMNVSTLELGDSALYLCASSPRLAGDNEQFFGPGTRLTVL.